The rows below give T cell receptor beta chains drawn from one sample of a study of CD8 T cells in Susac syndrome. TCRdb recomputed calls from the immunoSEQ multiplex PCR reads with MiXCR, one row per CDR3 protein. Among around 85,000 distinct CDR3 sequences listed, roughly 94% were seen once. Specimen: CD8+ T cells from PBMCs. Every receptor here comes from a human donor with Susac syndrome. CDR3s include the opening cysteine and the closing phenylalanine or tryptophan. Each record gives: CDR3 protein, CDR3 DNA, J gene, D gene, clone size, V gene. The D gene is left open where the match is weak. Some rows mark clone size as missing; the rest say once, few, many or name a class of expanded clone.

CASSLRATGELFF	TGTGCCAGCAGTTTAAGGGCTACCGGGGAGCTGTTTTTT	TRBJ2-2	-	-	TRBV27
CSARSPGLATGELFF	TGCAGTGCTAGATCCCCGGGACTAGCGACCGGGGAGCTGTTTTTT	TRBJ2-2	TRBD2	-	TRBV20-1
CASSPWTSGAYEQYF	TGTGCCAGCAGTCCTTGGACTAGCGGGGCCTACGAGCAGTACTTC	TRBJ2-7	TRBD2	-	TRBV12-3/TRBV12-4
CASSLVQYNEQFF	TGTGCTAGCAGCTTGGTACAGTACAATGAGCAGTTCTTC	TRBJ2-1	-	-	TRBV7-7
CASSVSGRAFETQYF	TGTGCCAGCAGCGTTAGCGGGAGGGCCTTTGAGACCCAGTACTTC	TRBJ2-5	TRBD2	-	TRBV9
CASSKAENQPQHF	TGTGCCAGCAGCAAGGCGGAGAATCAGCCCCAGCATTTT	TRBJ1-5	-	-	TRBV27
CASSSPPSSDTQYF	TGTGCCAGCAGTTCACCCCCCTCGTCGGATACGCAGTATTTT	TRBJ2-3	-	-	TRBV27
CASSVAGLAGAYEQYF	TGTGCCAGCAGCGTAGCTGGGCTAGCGGGAGCCTACGAGCAGTACTTC	TRBJ2-7	TRBD2	-	TRBV9
CASSPSGGSEKLFF	TGTGCCAGCAGTCCCTCAGGGGGCAGTGAAAAACTGTTTTTT	TRBJ1-4	TRBD1	-	TRBV12-3/TRBV12-4
CASSPIAGGPETQYF	TGTGCCAGCAGCCCAATAGCGGGAGGGCCAGAGACCCAGTACTTC	TRBJ2-5	TRBD2	-	TRBV7-9
CASSATQGLSTDTQYF	TGTGCCAGCAGCGCCACACAGGGCTTGAGCACAGATACGCAGTATTTT	TRBJ2-3	-	-	TRBV4-2
CASSLDGLARNEQFF	TGCGCCAGCAGCCTAGACGGACTAGCGCGAAATGAGCAGTTCTTC	TRBJ2-1	TRBD2	once	TRBV4-3
CASSPGTVYEQYF	TGTGCCAGCAGCCCCGGGACTGTTTACGAGCAGTACTTC	TRBJ2-7	-	-	TRBV7-8
CSPPPVNTEAFF	TGCAGCCCCCCGCCTGTGAACACTGAAGCTTTCTTT	TRBJ1-1	-	-	TRBV29-1
CASSGRGTSGNNEQFF	TGTGCCAGCAGCGGACGCGGGACTAGCGGGAACAATGAGCAGTTCTTC	TRBJ2-1	TRBD2	once	TRBV27
CAITPRGPGELFF	TGTGCCATCACTCCCCGAGGACCAGGGGAGCTGTTTTTT	TRBJ2-2	-	-	TRBV7-9
CASSWNNEQFF	TGCGCCAGCAGCTGGAACAATGAGCAGTTCTTC	TRBJ2-1	-	-	TRBV5-1
CASRGRQGLEETQYF	TGTGCCAGCAGGGGGAGACAGGGTCTGGAGGAGACCCAGTACTTC	TRBJ2-5	TRBD1	-	TRBV6-5
CASRAGGEKLFF	TGTGCCAGCAGGGCAGGGGGGGAAAAACTGTTTTTT	TRBJ1-4	TRBD1	-	TRBV12-3/TRBV12-4
CASSFGLAGDWDEQFF	TGTGCCAGCAGCTTCGGACTAGCGGGAGATTGGGATGAGCAGTTCTTC	TRBJ2-1	TRBD2	-	TRBV7-9
CSARGRGDNSYEQYF	TGCAGTGCTAGGGGGCGGGGCGATAACTCCTACGAGCAGTACTTC	TRBJ2-7	-	-	TRBV20-1
CASSHTDTTNYGYTF	TGTGCCAGCAGCCATACGGACACCACTAACTATGGCTACACCTTC	TRBJ1-2	-	-	TRBV3-1
CASSAVTPYGYTF	TGTGCCAGCAGCGCAGTGACACCCTATGGCTACACCTTC	TRBJ1-2	-	-	TRBV9
CASSHETSGEETQYF	TGTGCCAGCAGCCATGAGACTAGCGGTGAAGAGACCCAGTACTTC	TRBJ2-5	TRBD2	-	TRBV3-1
CASSEEVASETQYF	TGTGCCAGCAGTGAAGAGGTGGCCTCGGAGACCCAGTACTTC	TRBJ2-5	-	once	TRBV2
CASSQLTGAGYEQFF	TGCGCCAGCAGCCAACTAACCGGGGCGGGGTACGAGCAGTTCTTC	TRBJ2-1	-	-	TRBV4-1
CSARGQGAINEQFF	TGCAGTGCCAGGGGACAGGGGGCAATCAATGAGCAGTTCTTC	TRBJ2-1	TRBD1	-	TRBV20-1
CSVESDYTEAFF	TGCAGCGTTGAGAGCGATTACACTGAAGCTTTCTTT	TRBJ1-1	-	-	TRBV29-1
CSVDRGSYGYTF	TGCAGCGTTGATAGGGGGAGCTATGGCTACACCTTC	TRBJ1-2	-	-	TRBV29-1
CSARDKDRNYEQYF	TGCAGTGCTAGAGATAAAGACAGAAACTACGAGCAGTACTTC	TRBJ2-7	-	-	TRBV20-1
CASSLGLGGYTF	TGTGCCAGCAGCTTAGGGCTTGGGGGCTACACCTTC	TRBJ1-2	-	-	TRBV7-9
CASSLAKAVYNEQFF	TGTGCCAGCAGCTTAGCCAAAGCCGTCTACAATGAGCAGTTCTTC	TRBJ2-1	-	-	TRBV7-9
CASSPGDGSYEQYF	TGTGCCAGCTCTCCTGGGGACGGCTCCTACGAGCAGTACTTC	TRBJ2-7	-	-	TRBV18
CASSQDGGTATDTQYF	TGCGCCAGCAGCCAAGACGGCGGGACAGCCACAGATACGCAGTATTTT	TRBJ2-3	-	-	TRBV4-1
CSLPGGSSTDTQYF	TGCAGCCTTCCGGGGGGCTCTAGCACAGATACGCAGTATTTT	TRBJ2-3	-	-	TRBV29-1
CASSAGTSGSEQFF	TGCGCCAGCAGCGCCGGGACTAGCGGCTCTGAGCAGTTCTTC	TRBJ2-1	TRBD2	-	TRBV4-1
CASSSLLGNEKLFF	TGTGCCAGCAGTTCCCTTCTTGGAAATGAAAAACTGTTTTTT	TRBJ1-4	-	-	TRBV6-5
CASSLGAGQAYGYTF	TGCGCCAGCAGCTTGGGGGCAGGCCAGGCATATGGCTACACCTTC	TRBJ1-2	-	-	TRBV5-1
CASRDGLAGAVEQFF	TGTGCCAGCAGGGATGGACTAGCGGGAGCAGTGGAGCAGTTCTTC	TRBJ2-1	TRBD2	-	TRBV5-6
CASSYGVGPEAFF	TGTGCCAGCAGTTATGGGGTGGGCCCTGAAGCTTTCTTT	TRBJ1-1	-	-	TRBV6-5
CASSAGAFLYTF	TGTGCCAGCAGCGCCGGAGCTTTCCTCTACACCTTC	TRBJ1-2	-	once	TRBV11-2
CSASGLAGVWRDTQYF	TGCAGTGCTTCGGGACTAGCGGGAGTATGGAGAGATACGCAGTATTTT	TRBJ2-3	TRBD2	-	TRBV20-1
CASSLIGSSVGNEQFF	TGTGCCAGCAGCTTAATCGGGAGTTCGGTGGGCAATGAGCAGTTCTTC	TRBJ2-1	-	-	TRBV7-6
CSAATPQWDGYTF	TGCAGTGCTGCTACTCCCCAATGGGATGGCTACACCTTC	TRBJ1-2	-	once	TRBV20-1